This T cell receptor beta chain came from a study of beta chain features in type 1 diabetes. Sorting that relied on CD45RO/CCR7/CD25/CD127/CD95/CD27 yielded CD4+ naive, central memory, regulatory and stem cell-like memory cells. Study outcomes and limitations: Any HLA type influence on TCRB rearrangement was left unresolved here. Type 1 diabetes patients had VDJ junctions that carried fewer insertions and more deletions. Shorter TCRB CDR3s, moderately but significantly so, were found in Type 1 diabetes patients in all four CD4+ subsets.

Every isolated RNA sample was fully reverse transcribed, so sequencing captured expressed TCRB transcripts. Data came from immunoSEQ multiplex PCR; TCRdb stores just in-frame clones and leaves some out. Counted here are about 28,000 clones, almost 65% occurring once; the ten biggest clones make up around 2.5%. In regard to this clone: Its antigen remains unknown.

Germline CDR1 is ENHRY and CDR2 is SYGVKD. This CDR3 spans 15 amino acids. Trimming took 10 bases from V and 2 from J; bases not matched to a gene: 10. The gene calls are TRBV10-3 and TRBJ1-3, with TRBD1 identical over 8 bases. Material for sequencing was Tregs from blood. The TCR comes from a woman in her 30s with type 1 diabetes. The CDR3 loop reads CATDALQGAGNTIYF. The CDR3 DNA follows: TGTGCCACCGACGCGTTACAGGGGGCTGGAAACACCATATATTTT.